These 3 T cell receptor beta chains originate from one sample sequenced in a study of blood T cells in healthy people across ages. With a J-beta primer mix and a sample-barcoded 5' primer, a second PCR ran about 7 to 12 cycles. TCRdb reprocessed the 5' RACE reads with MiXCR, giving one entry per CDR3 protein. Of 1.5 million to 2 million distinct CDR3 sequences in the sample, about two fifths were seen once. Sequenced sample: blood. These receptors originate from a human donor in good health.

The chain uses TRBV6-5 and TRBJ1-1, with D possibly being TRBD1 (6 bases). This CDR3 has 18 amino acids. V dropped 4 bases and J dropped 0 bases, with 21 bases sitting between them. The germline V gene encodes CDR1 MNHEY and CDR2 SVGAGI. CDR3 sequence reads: CASSSGGIGGRLNTEAFF. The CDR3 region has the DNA TGTGCCAGCAGTTCGGGGGGGATCGGGGGGCGGTTGAACACTGAAGCTTTCTTT.

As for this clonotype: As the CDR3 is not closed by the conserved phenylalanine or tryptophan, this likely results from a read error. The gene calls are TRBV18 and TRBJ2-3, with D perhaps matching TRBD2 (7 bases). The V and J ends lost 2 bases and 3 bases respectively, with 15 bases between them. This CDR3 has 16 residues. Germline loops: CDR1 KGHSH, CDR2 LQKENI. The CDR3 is CASSPNRGASTDTQYC. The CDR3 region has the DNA TGTGCCAGCTCACCAAACCGGGGGGCGTCGACAGATACGCAGTATTGT.

The CDR3 DNA reads TGCAGTGCTAGATCCAGCGGGGGGGCCGATGAGCAGTTCTTC. This translates into CSARSSGGADEQFF. The rearrangement joins TRBV20-1 to TRBJ2-1; 10 bases match TRBD2. CDR1 is DFQATT, CDR2 SNEGSKA, per germline (reference sequence). CDR3 length: 14 residues. V lost 2 bases and J lost 8; bases outside the gene matches: 6.